This TCR beta chain was documented in a study of shared clonotypes between healthy human individuals. In the case of this clone: Its matching antigen is unknown.

The study ran the assay at deep level. Using immunoSEQ multiplex PCR, the repertoire was profiled, and TCRdb retains in-frame clones only, with some absent. This sample carries roughly 660,000 clones, about 90% of them seen once, and the ten largest clones take 30% to 40%. Study-level points and caveats: The generation probabilities recorded for non-shared clonotypes fell below those of clonotypes shared by all four donors.

CDR3 length: 13 amino acids. The V end lost 0 bases, the J end lost 8 bases, and 11 bases lay between the germline ends. The germline CDR1 and CDR2 sequences are SGDLS and YYNGEE. The clonotype comes from a man between 18 and 29 years old in good health. Some clones in this sample may be carry-over from other donors' samples. Sequencing used memory CD8+ T cells from PBMCs. Regarding subset: CD45RO+ cells pooled with CCR7-negative TemRA cells. This chain joins TRBV9 and TRBJ1-1; D remains ambiguous. CDR3 sequence reads: CASSVDRVGEAFF. CDR3 in DNA: TGTGCCAGCAGCGTAGATCGGGTGGGAGAAGCTTTCTTT.